This TCR beta chain was sequenced for a study of shared clonotypes between healthy human individuals. Study-wide background: The plates for each donor numbered three CD4 naive, three CD4 memory, two CD8 naive and one CD8 memory. Study results and limitations: Between a few donors, naive CD4 clonotypes were shared at a level of about 5%. Clonotypes shared by all four sorted-subset donors had higher generation probabilities than non-shared clonotypes.

Recent acute infections and vaccinations were absent in the healthy HIV-negative adult donors. To note about this clone: Its target is not known.

The CDR3 is made up of 13 amino acids. The V gene lost 3 bases and the J gene lost 1 base, with 6 bases spanning the gap. Germline CDR1 reads KGHSH; CDR2 reads LQKENI. TCRdb's copy holds only in-frame clones and misses some; the assay was immunoSEQ multiplex PCR. Of approximately 2.1 million clones in the sample, approximately 95% were seen once. The specimen was naive CD4+ T cells from PBMCs. Subset here: CD45RA+ positively selected. This clonotype originated in a man in his late teens or twenties in good health. Some clones in this sample may be carry-over from other donors' samples. The chain employs TRBV18 and TRBJ1-1, with no clear D. CDR3 sequence: CASSPEGNTEAFF. The CDR3 DNA sequence: TGTGCCAGCTCACCGGAGGGGAACACTGAAGCTTTCTTT.